This T cell receptor (beta chain) is from a study of CXCR3-negative and CXCR3-positive naive CD8 T cells (dated by TCRdb to the late 2010s). Broadly, across the study: Approximately 130 million TRB reads were obtained in total, roughly 1.5 +/- 0.3 million reads per library. The diversity and physicochemical repertoire analyses included under 12 donors pooled from two independent experiments. The TRBV-TRBJ cluster analysis covered naive subsets from a handful of donors and memory cells from 3 donors. What the study reported, not specific to this receptor: Surface CD5, linked to self-reactivity in mice, was comparable between naive subsets; TCR interaction strength was therefore also inferred from TRB CDR3 physicochemical properties. Repertoire diversity was comparably high in both naive subsets but much lower in memory CD8+ T cells. Freshly isolated PBMCs were used for most assays because CXCR3 expression partially decreased after cryopreservation. TRB CDR3s from CXCR3-positive naive cells showed higher hydrophobicity (lower Kidera factor 4), lower energy, and higher strength and volume indices than CXCR3-negative naive cells. Similar TRBV-TRBJ usage was shown by naive CXCR3-negative and CXCR3-positive cells from the same donor, whereas distinct patterns were shown by memory cells.

Looking up the germline V gene (reference sequence) yields CDR1 SEHNR and CDR2 FQNEAQ. Including the terminal cysteine and phenylalanine, the CDR3 comprises 21 residues. No DNA sequence was recorded. Each CD8+ T cell subset was flow-sorted in triplicate, and 250,000 to 300,000 cells per subset were placed directly into RLT lysis buffer. To keep memory contaminants out, a stringent definition of naive CD8+ T cells was applied: CD45RO-CCR7+CD27+CD95-. Peripheral blood mononuclear cells were isolated from buffy coats using standard density gradient centrifugation. Naive CXCR3-negative and CXCR3-positive CD8+ T cells were flow-sorted using a FACSAria III. Total RNA was extracted from sorted cells with an RNeasy Mini Kit. The sequencer listed for this sample is NextSeq 550. The Human TCR Profiling Kit (MiLaboratory) was used to make UMI-labeled 5' RACE TRB cDNA libraries. cDNA synthesis used the entire amount of extracted RNA, and PCR amplification then used the entire amount of cDNA produced. The libraries were made side by side, with each library going through the same number of PCR cycles. The authors' analysis ran thus. With a minimum of two reads required per UMI, MIGEC and MiXCR pulled out about 50,000 +/- 10,000 unique UMI-labeled TRB cDNA molecules from each library. On average, around 40,000 +/- 10,000 functional in-frame TRB CDR3 nucleotide clonotypes lacking stop codons were found per library. After each sample was downsampled to 5000 UMI-labeled TRB molecules, VDJtools was used to calculate diversity metrics such as normalized Shannon-Wiener and Chao1. VDJtools computed clonotype-size-weighted physicochemical properties of the central five CDR3 residues: interaction energy, strength, volume and Kidera factor 4. Following reprocessing of the reads by TCRdb, the data hold one row per CDR3 protein sequence and no DNA is available. These V and J calls rely on TCRdb rather than the paper's analysis. The sample table records some 130,000 distinct CDR3 sequences. Roughly 0.41% of the sample lies in the top ten.

As concerns this clonotype: This clone's antigen is unknown.

The clonotype comes from a human donor in good health. Some clones in this sample may be carry-over from other donors' samples. The chain couples TRBV7-9 to TRBJ2-7; TCRdb indicates TRBD2, and absent DNA this call remains unverified. Sequencing was carried out using naive CXCR3+ CD8+ T cells from blood. This specimen's cell subset or site label, interpreted: CD45RO-CCR7+CD27+CD95- naive CD8+ T cells expressing CXCR3 (TNR3+). The CDR3 protein: CASSGPWTGRLLAGVLYEQYF.